The clone carrying this T cell receptor beta chain has ten or more counts. The antigen is not known. This CDR3 contains 12 residues. Losses at the gene ends were 3 bases for V and 15 bases for J; bases not matched to a gene: 7. From the 5' RACE reads, TCRdb called clonotypes with MiXCR, one entry per CDR3 protein. The sample holds 85,000 to 90,000 distinct CDR3 sequences; under 4.5% are singletons and the top ten take around 2.7%. This entry comes from a study of neurological immune-mediated disorders. Overall study results and limits: Neither clinical nor MRI features showed any association with the multiple sclerosis repertoire cluster, and the authors stated that larger cohorts are needed.

This clonotype was obtained from a woman in her 50s with multiple sclerosis. The sample was PBMCs. The V and J genes are TRBV12-3 or TRBV12-4 and TRBJ2-1, with 8 bases fitting TRBD2. In DNA, the CDR3 is TGTGCCAGCAGTTTGCAGGCGGGGGGCCCGTTCTTC. Amino acids: CASSLQAGGPFF.